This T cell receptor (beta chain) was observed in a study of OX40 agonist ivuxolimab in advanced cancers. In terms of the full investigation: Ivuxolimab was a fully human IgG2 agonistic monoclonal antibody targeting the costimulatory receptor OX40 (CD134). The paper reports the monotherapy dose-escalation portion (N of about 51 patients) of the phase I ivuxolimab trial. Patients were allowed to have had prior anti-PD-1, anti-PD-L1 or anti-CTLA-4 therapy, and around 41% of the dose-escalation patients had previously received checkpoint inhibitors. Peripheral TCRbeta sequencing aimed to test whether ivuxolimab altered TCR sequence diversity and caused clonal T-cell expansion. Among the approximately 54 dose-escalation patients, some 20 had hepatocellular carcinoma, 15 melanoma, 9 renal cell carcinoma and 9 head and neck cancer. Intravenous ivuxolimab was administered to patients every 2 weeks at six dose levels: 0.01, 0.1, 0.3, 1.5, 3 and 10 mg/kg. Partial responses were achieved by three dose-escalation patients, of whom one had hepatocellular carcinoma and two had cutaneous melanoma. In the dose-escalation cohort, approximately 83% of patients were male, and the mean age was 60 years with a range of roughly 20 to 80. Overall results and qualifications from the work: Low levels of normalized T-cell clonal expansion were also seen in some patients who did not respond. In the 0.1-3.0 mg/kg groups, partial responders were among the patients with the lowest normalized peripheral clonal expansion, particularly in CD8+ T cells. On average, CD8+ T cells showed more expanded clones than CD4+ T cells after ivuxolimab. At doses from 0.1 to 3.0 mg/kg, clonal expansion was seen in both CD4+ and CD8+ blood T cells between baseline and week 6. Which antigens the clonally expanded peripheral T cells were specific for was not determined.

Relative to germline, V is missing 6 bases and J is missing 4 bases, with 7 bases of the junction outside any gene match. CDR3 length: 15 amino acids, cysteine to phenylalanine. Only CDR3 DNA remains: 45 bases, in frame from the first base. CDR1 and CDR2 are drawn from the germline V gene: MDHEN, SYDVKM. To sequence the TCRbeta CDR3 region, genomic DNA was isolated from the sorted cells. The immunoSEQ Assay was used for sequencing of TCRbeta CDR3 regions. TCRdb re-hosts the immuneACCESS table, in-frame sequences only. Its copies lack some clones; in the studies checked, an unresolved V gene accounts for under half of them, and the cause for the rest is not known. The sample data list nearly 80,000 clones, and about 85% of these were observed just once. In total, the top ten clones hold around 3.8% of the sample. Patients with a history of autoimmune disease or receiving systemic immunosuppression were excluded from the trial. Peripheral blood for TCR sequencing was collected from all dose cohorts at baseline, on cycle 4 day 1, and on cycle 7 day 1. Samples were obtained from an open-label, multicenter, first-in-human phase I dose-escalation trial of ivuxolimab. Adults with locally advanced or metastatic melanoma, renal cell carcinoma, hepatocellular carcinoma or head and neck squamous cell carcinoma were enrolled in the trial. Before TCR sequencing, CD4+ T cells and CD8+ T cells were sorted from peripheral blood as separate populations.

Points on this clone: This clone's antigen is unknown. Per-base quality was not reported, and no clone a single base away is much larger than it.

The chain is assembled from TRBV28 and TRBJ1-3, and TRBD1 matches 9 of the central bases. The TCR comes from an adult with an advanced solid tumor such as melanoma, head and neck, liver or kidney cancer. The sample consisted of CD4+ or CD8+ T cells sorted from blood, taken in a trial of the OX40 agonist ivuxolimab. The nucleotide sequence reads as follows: TGTGCCAGCAGCCCCGGGACAGGGTTAGGAAACACCATATATTTT. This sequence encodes CASSPGTGLGNTIYF.